This is a list of T cell receptor beta chains from one sample in a study of blood T cell repertoires in COVID-19. TCRdb's copy holds only in-frame clones and misses some; the assay was immunoSEQ multiplex PCR. In the table there are 200,000 to 250,000 clones, 88% of which are singletons. The specimen sequenced was peripheral blood. Receptor source: a man between 18 and 35 years old with active or convalescent COVID-19. CDR3s include the opening cysteine and the closing phenylalanine or tryptophan. A D gene is named only where the DNA matches it firmly. Size is stated for part of the rows, as once, few or many counts, or as a class when the clone is expanded.

CDR3 protein: CASSPRAGGTQHF
CDR3 DNA: TGTGCCAGCAGCCCAAGAGCGGGGGGTACCCAGCATTTT
V gene: TRBV3-1/TRBV3-2
clone size: -
J gene: TRBJ1-5
D gene: -

CDR3 protein: CASSYNRDGTEAFF
CDR3 DNA: TGTGCCAGCAGTTACAACAGGGATGGGACTGAAGCTTTCTTT
V gene: TRBV6-5
clone size: -
J gene: TRBJ1-1
D gene: -

CDR3 protein: CASGQGREQYF
CDR3 DNA: TGTGCCAGCGGACAGGGTAGGGAGCAGTACTTC
V gene: TRBV28
clone size: -
J gene: TRBJ2-7
D gene: TRBD1

CDR3 protein: CAAAPVLAGVTDTQYF
CDR3 DNA: TGTGCCGCGGCGCCAGTACTAGCGGGAGTGACAGATACGCAGTATTTT
V gene: TRBV10-3
clone size: -
J gene: TRBJ2-3
D gene: TRBD2

CDR3 protein: CSASPPTSGRTDTQYF
CDR3 DNA: TGCAGTGCTAGTCCCCCTACTAGCGGGAGGACAGATACGCAGTATTTT
V gene: TRBV20-1
clone size: -
J gene: TRBJ2-3
D gene: TRBD2

CDR3 protein: CASSPTKQGIGATQYF
CDR3 DNA: TGTGCCAGCTCACCTACTAAACAGGGCATCGGCGCTACGCAGTATTTT
V gene: TRBV18
clone size: -
J gene: TRBJ2-3
D gene: -

CDR3 protein: CASSLTRQGNEKLFF
CDR3 DNA: TGTGCCAGCAGCTTAACCAGACAGGGGAATGAAAAACTGTTTTTT
V gene: TRBV11-2
clone size: -
J gene: TRBJ1-4
D gene: TRBD1

CDR3 protein: CAAQGGGSTDTQYF
CDR3 DNA: TGTGCCGCCCAGGGCGGGGGTAGCACAGATACGCAGTATTTT
V gene: TRBV28
clone size: once
J gene: TRBJ2-3
D gene: TRBD2

CDR3 protein: CASSEAITDYQPQHF
CDR3 DNA: TGTGCCAGCAGTGAAGCGATCACAGATTATCAGCCCCAGCATTTT
V gene: TRBV6-1
clone size: -
J gene: TRBJ1-5
D gene: -

CDR3 protein: CASSLAAGRTKNIQYF
CDR3 DNA: TGTGCCAGCAGCTTGGCCGCGGGACGGACCAAAAACATTCAGTACTTC
V gene: TRBV5-4
clone size: -
J gene: TRBJ2-4
D gene: -

CDR3 protein: CASSLFGTGGQPQHF
CDR3 DNA: TGTGCCAGCAGTTTATTCGGGACAGGGGGTCAGCCCCAGCATTTT
V gene: TRBV27
clone size: -
J gene: TRBJ1-5
D gene: TRBD1

CDR3 protein: CASRRDLNTGELFF
CDR3 DNA: TGTGCCAGTAGACGGGACTTGAACACCGGGGAGCTGTTTTTT
V gene: TRBV19
clone size: -
J gene: TRBJ2-2
D gene: -

CDR3 protein: CASSPLDRFQNEQFF
CDR3 DNA: TGTGCCAGCAGTCCCCTCGACAGATTTCAGAATGAGCAGTTCTTC
V gene: TRBV2
clone size: -
J gene: TRBJ2-1
D gene: -

CDR3 protein: CASSEAMNTEAFF
CDR3 DNA: TGTGCCAGTAGTGAAGCCATGAACACTGAAGCTTTCTTT
V gene: TRBV19
clone size: -
J gene: TRBJ1-1
D gene: -

CDR3 protein: CASGLWDRQFF
CDR3 DNA: TGTGCTAGTGGTTTGTGGGACAGGCAGTTCTTC
V gene: TRBV12-5
clone size: -
J gene: TRBJ2-1
D gene: TRBD1

CDR3 protein: CASSLGGGNQPQHF
CDR3 DNA: TGCGCCAGCAGCTTGGGTGGGGGGAATCAGCCCCAGCATTTT
V gene: TRBV5-1
clone size: few
J gene: TRBJ1-5
D gene: -

CDR3 protein: CASKVAGVPPSYNEQFF
CDR3 DNA: TGCGCCAGCAAAGTAGCGGGAGTACCCCCCTCCTACAATGAGCAGTTCTTC
V gene: TRBV23-1
clone size: -
J gene: TRBJ2-1
D gene: TRBD2

CDR3 protein: CASSPWSEGQPQHF
CDR3 DNA: TGTGCCAGCAGCCCCTGGTCGGAGGGTCAGCCCCAGCATTTT
V gene: TRBV3-1/TRBV3-2
clone size: -
J gene: TRBJ1-5
D gene: -

CDR3 protein: CASSGRLAVQETQYF
CDR3 DNA: TGTGCCAGCAGCGGTCGGCTAGCGGTCCAAGAGACCCAGTACTTC
V gene: TRBV4-2
clone size: -
J gene: TRBJ2-5
D gene: TRBD2